These 10 T cell receptor beta chains were all obtained from the same sample, sequenced in a study of beta chain features in type 1 diabetes listed by TCRdb under 2018. To prepare the library, the immunoSEQ multiplex PCR assay was applied. The High Capacity cDNA Reverse Transcription Kit was used to reverse transcribe all of the isolated RNA, meaning that expressed TCRB transcripts were what got sequenced. Entries here come from immuneACCESS through TCRdb and include only in-frame sequences with V and J called. Some clones fail to appear in such tables; in the studies checked, an unresolved V gene covers under half of the shortfall, and the cause of the remainder is unknown. Here the sample has around 500,000 clones; approximately 10% occur a single time. Approximately 0.05% of the sample is taken by the ten largest. The sample consisted of naive CD4+ T cells from blood. Interpreted using the paper, the cell subset or site label stands for: true naive CD4+ T cells. Source of these receptors: a woman between 18 and 29 years old in good health.

V is TRBV15 and J is TRBJ2-4, with D unclear. Trimming left V 1 base short and J 2 bases short, with 12 bases between. Germline CDR1 reads LNHNV; CDR2 reads YYDKDF (reference sequence). The CDR3 has 16 residues. CDR3 DNA sequence: TGTGCCACCAGCAGAGTACGGGTGGTATCCAAAAACATTCAGTACTTC. It is translated as CATSRVRVVSKNIQYF.

This clone has more than one count but fewer than ten. This chain uses TRBV9 with TRBJ2-2; a possible D gene is TRBD1 (6 bases). This CDR3 spans 17 amino acids. Trimming pared 4 bases from V and 3 bases from J, leaving 19 bases between. From germline, CDR1 is SGDLS and CDR2 YYNGEE. CDR3 sequence: CASSKKGDTSDTGELFF. The DNA of the CDR3 is TGTGCCAGCAGCAAAAAAGGGGACACAAGCGACACCGGGGAGCTGTTTTTT.

This clone came up a few times. V is TRBV28 and J is TRBJ1-2, with 8 bases fitting TRBD1. Germline V gene sequence: CDR1 MDHEN, CDR2 SYDVKM. CDR3 length: 14 residues. Unmatched junction bases numbered 7, after V lost 6 bases and J lost 4 bases. In DNA, the CDR3 is TGTGCCAGCAGATTGACAGGGGTGGGCTATGGCTACACCTTC. Its protein product is CASRLTGVGYGYTF.

This clone was counted only a few times. CDR3 region: CASSVQGWTDTQYF. CDR3 sequence (DNA): TGTGCCAGCAGTGTACAGGGGTGGACAGATACGCAGTATTTT. The V gene is TRBV5-4, the J gene TRBJ2-3; 7 bases agree with TRBD1. CDR3 length equals 14 residues. Germline CDR1 reads SGHNT; CDR2 reads YYREEE (reference sequence). With V trimmed by 5 bases and J by 3 bases, 6 bases remained unmatched.

This rearrangement joins TRBV30 to TRBJ2-4, with 12 bases matching TRBD2. Germline CDR1 GTSNPN, CDR2 SVGIG (reference sequence). V lost 0 bases to trimming and J lost 0 bases; unmatched junction nucleotides: 12. This CDR3 spans 20 amino acids. CDR3 nucleotide sequence: TGTGCCTGGAGTGTCCCTAGCGGGAGGGCCACCTGGTTAGCCAAAAACATTCAGTACTTC. This translates into CAWSVPSGRATWLAKNIQYF.

J is TRBJ2-4 and V is TRBV10-3; TRBD1 aligns across 8 bases. CDR3 length: 15 residues. V lost 2 bases and J lost 6; bases outside the gene matches: 6. Germline assignment: CDR1 ENHRY and CDR2 SYGVKD. The CDR3 sequence: CAISEGQGLRNIQYF. For the CDR3, the DNA is TGTGCCATCAGTGAGGGACAGGGTCTCAGAAACATTCAGTACTTC.

This clone has just a few counts. The chain is built from TRBV7-9 and TRBJ2-1; possible D gene TRBD1, 6 bases. The germline V and J ends were trimmed by 5 bases and 10 bases, with 12 bases remaining between them. The CDR3 has 12 amino acids. Germline values: CDR1 SEHNR, CDR2 FQNEAQ (reference sequence). The CDR3 bases are TGTGCCAGCAGCATACAGGGTAAGGAGCAGTTCTTC. Its protein is CASSIQGKEQFF.

This clone has more than one count but fewer than ten. The chain combines TRBV9 with TRBJ2-7; D call uncertain. The V gene's germline CDR1 is SGDLS and CDR2 YYNGEE. The CDR3 consists of 15 residues. V was shortened by 3 bases and J by 3 bases, with 16 bases between the two germline ends. The CDR3, as DNA: TGTGCCAGCAGCGCCGAACCGACGGGTTACTACGAGCAGTACTTC. Its translation is CASSAEPTGYYEQYF.

Here the CDR3 DNA reads TGCGCCAGCAGCTCCCTTTCCACCAGCGGCAACACTGAAGCTTTCTTT. Its protein product is CASSSLSTSGNTEAFF. J is TRBJ1-1 and V is TRBV5-1, with D unresolved. Germline V lookup: CDR1 SGHRS, CDR2 YFSETQ. V lost 3 bases to trimming and J lost 2 bases, with 17 bases between them. CDR3 size: 16 residues. Combining the CDR3 with reference TRBV5-1 and TRBJ1-1 gives the whole variable domain KAGVTQTPRYLIKTRGQQVTLSCSPISGHRSVSWYQQTPGQGLQFLFEYFSETQRNKGNFPGRFSGRQFSNSRSEMNVSTLELGDSALYLCASSSLSTSGNTEAFFGQGTRLTVV.

The rearrangement uses TRBV28 and TRBJ2-4; D is unclear. Germline CDR1 reads MDHEN; CDR2 reads SYDVKM. The CDR3 spans 12 residues. Trimming removed 6 bases from V and 6 bases from J, with 9 bases in between. This chain's CDR3 is CASSGRSNIQYF. For the CDR3, the DNA is TGTGCCAGCAGCGGCAGGTCAAACATTCAGTACTTC.